Sequencing of this T cell receptor beta chain was carried out in a study of T cells in Graves' hyperthyroidism and ophthalmopathy. Trimming at V came to 3 bases and at J to 1 base, leaving 6 bases not matched to a gene. The CDR3 contains 16 residues. Germline V CDR1 and CDR2: WNHNN, SYGVQD (reference sequence). Researchers took RNA transcripts and amplified the TCR beta CDR3 regions from them. The study used the HTBI primer set for a first-round RT-PCR of the TCR CDR3. MiXCR was run by TCRdb on the multiplex PCR reads, yielding one entry per CDR3 protein. The data contain 300,000 or so distinct CDR3 sequences, 15% to 20% of them singletons. The study defined stable Graves' hyperthyroidism as no ophthalmopathy progression within 18 months. Among the patients, aged 18 to 65, hyperthyroidism was newly diagnosed and had lasted under 2 months.

This clonotype was obtained from a woman aged 50 to 60 with Graves' hyperthyroidism. The chain uses TRBV10-1 and TRBJ2-5; 9 bases are shared with TRBD1. The sequencing sample was made of blood. CDR3 amino acids: CASSDLGTGPQETQYF. For the CDR3, the DNA is TGCGCCAGCAGTGACCTGGGGACAGGGCCCCAAGAGACCCAGTACTTC.